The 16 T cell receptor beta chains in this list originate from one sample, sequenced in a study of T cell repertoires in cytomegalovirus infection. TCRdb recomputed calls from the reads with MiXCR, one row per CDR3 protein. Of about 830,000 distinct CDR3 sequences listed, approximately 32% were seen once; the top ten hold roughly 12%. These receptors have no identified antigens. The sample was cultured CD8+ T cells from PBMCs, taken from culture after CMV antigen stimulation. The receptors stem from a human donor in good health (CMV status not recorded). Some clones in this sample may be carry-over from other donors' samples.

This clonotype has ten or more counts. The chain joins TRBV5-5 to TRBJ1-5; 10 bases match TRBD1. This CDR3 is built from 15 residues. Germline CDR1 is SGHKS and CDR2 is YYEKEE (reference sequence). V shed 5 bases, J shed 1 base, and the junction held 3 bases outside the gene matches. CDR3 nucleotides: TGTGCCAGCAGTCGGGGACAGGGGAGCAATCAGCCCCAGCATTTT. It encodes CASSRGQGSNQPQHF. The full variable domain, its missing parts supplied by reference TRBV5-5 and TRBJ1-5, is DAGVTQSPTHLIKTRGQQVTLRCSPISGHKSVSWYQQVLGQGPQFIFQYYEKEERGRGNFPDRFSARQFPNYSSELNVNALLLGDSALYLCASSRGQGSNQPQHFGDGTRLSIL.

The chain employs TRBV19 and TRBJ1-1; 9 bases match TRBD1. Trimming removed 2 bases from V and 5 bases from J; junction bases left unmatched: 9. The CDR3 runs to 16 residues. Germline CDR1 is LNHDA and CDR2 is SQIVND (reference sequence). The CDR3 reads CASSIRGTGRDTEAFF. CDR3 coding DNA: TGTGCCAGTAGTATACGGGGGACAGGGCGAGATACTGAAGCTTTCTTT. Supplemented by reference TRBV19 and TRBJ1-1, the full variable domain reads DGGITQSPKYLFRKEGQNVTLSCEQNLNHDAMYWYRQDPGQGLRLIYYSQIVNDFQKGDIAEGYSVSREKKESFPLTVTSAQKNPTAFYLCASSIRGTGRDTEAFFGQGTRLTVV.

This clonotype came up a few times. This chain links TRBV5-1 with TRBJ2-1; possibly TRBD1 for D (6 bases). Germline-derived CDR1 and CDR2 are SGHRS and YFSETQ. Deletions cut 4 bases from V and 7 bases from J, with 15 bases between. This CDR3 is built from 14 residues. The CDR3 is CASSTRDTLNEQFF. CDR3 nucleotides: TGCGCCAGCAGCACCCGGGACACCCTTAATGAGCAGTTCTTC.

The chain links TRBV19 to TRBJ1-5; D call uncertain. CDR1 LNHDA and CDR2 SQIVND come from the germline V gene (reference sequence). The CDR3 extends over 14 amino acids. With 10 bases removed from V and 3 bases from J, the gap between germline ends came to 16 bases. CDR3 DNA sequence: TGTGCCACAAGAACCGCCGCTATCAATCAGCCCCAGCATTTT. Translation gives CATRTAAINQPQHF.

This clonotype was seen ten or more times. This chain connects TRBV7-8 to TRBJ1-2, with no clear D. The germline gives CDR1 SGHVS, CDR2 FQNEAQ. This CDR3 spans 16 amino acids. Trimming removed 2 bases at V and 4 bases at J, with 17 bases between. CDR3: CASSLTFQPLGYGYTF. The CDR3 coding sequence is TGTGCCAGCAGCTTAACGTTCCAGCCGCTAGGCTATGGCTACACCTTC.

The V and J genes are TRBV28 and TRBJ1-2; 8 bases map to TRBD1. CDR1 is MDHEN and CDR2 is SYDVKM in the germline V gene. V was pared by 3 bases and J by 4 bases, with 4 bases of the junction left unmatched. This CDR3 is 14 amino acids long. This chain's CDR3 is CASSFYRGAYGYTF. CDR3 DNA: TGTGCCAGCAGTTTCTACAGGGGGGCCTATGGCTACACCTTC.

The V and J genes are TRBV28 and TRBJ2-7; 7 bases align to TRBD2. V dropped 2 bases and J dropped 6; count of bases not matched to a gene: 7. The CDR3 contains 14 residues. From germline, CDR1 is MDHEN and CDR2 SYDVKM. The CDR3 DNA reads TGTGCCAGCAGTTTAATGGGGGGGGTGAGCGAGCAGTACGTC. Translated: CASSLMGGVSEQYV.

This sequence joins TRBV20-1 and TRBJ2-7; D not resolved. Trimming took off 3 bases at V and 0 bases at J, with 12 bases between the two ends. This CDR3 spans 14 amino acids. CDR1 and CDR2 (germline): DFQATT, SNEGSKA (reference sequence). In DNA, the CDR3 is TGCAGTGCTAGTTTTTATGGCAGCTCCTACGAGCAGTACGTC. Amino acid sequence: CSASFYGSSYEQYV.

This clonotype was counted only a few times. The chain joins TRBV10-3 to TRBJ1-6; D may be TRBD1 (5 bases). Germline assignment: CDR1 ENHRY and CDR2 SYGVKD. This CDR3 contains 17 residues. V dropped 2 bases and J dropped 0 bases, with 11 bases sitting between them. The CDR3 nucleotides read TGTGCCATCAGTGAGGGGGCCCCTAGCTCCTATAATTCACCCCTCCACTTT. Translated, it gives CAISEGAPSSYNSPLHF.

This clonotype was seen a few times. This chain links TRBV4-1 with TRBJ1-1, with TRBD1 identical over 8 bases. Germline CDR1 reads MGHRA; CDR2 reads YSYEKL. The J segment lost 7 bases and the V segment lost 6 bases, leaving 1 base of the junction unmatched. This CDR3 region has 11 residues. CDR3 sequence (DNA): TGCGCCAGCAGGACAGGGGTTGAAGCTTTCTTT. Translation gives CASRTGVEAFF.

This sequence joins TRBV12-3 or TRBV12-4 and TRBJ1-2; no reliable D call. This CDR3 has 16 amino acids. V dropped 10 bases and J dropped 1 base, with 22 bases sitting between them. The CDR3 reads CANTPPEGRINYGYTF. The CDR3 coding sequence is TGTGCCAACACCCCGCCCGAAGGTCGGATTAACTATGGCTACACCTTC.

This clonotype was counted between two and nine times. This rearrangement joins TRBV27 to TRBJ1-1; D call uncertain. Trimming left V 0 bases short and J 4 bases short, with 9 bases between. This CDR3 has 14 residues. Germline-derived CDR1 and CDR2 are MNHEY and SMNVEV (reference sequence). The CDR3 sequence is CASSLSGQVTEAFF. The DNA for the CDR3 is TGTGCCAGCAGTTTATCAGGGCAAGTCACTGAAGCTTTCTTT.

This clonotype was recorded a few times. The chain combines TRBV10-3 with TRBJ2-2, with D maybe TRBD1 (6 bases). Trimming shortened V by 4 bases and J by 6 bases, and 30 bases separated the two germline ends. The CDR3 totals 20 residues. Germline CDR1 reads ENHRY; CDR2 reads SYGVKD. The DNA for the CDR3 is TGTGCCATCAGTGGCTTTAGATTAACCGGGACACCAACTTCACCCGGGGAGCTGTTTTTT. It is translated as CAISGFRLTGTPTSPGELFF.

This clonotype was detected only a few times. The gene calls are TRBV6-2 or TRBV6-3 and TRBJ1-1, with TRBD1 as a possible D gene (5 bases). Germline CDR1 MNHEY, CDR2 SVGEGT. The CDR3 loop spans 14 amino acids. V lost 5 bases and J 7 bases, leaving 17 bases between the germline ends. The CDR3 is CASSISHRTNEAFF. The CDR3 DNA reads TGTGCCAGCAGTATCTCTCACAGGACAAATGAAGCTTTCTTT.

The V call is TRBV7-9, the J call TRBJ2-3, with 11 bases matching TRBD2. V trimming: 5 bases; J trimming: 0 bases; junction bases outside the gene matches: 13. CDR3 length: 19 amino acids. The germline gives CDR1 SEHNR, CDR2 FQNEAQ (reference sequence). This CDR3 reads CASSPPDSGRGVSTDTQYF. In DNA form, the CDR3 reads TGTGCCAGCAGCCCCCCCGATAGCGGGAGGGGTGTTAGCACAGATACGCAGTATTTT.

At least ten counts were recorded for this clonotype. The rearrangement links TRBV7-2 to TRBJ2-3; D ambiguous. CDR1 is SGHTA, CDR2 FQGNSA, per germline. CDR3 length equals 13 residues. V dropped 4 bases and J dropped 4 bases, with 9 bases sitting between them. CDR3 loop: CASSSESPDTQYF. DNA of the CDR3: TGTGCCAGCAGCTCCGAGAGCCCAGATACGCAGTATTTT. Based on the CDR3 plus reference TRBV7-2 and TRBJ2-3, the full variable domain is GAGVSQSPSNKVTEKGKDVELRCDPISGHTALYWYRQSLGQGLEFLIYFQGNSAPDKSGLPSDRFSAERTGGSVSTLTIQRTQQEDSAVYLCASSSESPDTQYFGPGTRLTVL.